These 29 T cell receptor beta chains were sequenced from one sample in a study of T cells in women clearing cervical HPV infection. The method was immunoSEQ multiplex PCR; TCRdb's version includes in-frame clones alone and lacks a portion of them. The data show approximately 30,000 clones, and the top ten clones hold 1.5% to 2%. The sequenced sample consisted of blood buffy coat. Source of these receptors: a woman aged 18 to 75 with a cervical HPV16 infection that either progressed to CIN3+ or cleared (not recorded which).

About this clone itself: The read is 3 residues too short to cover the CDR3 end, so that end is filled in from the germline J gene. The chain joins TRBV24-1 to TRBJ2-3; 9 bases are shared with TRBD2. V dropped 6 bases and J dropped 6; count of bases not matched to a gene: 21. The CDR3 extends over 19 amino acids. Germline V CDR1 and CDR2: KGHDR, SFDVKD. CDR3 DNA, as far as it was read: TGTGCCACCAGTCCGATTGTCATAGCGGGAGTTTTCGGTATCGATACG. Translated: CATSPIVIAGVFGIDT. The full-length CDR3 reads as CATSPIVIAGVFGIDTQYF.

Remarks on this clone: The CDR3 end lies 3 residues beyond the end of the read and is filled in from the germline J gene. The chain carries TRBV7-2 and TRBJ1-4, with D uncertain. The CDR3 has 13 residues. Germline V lookup: CDR1 SGHTA, CDR2 FQGNSA. Incomplete CDR3 DNA: TGTGCCAGCAGCTTAGGAGGCATTCCACCA. It specifies CASSLGGIPP. The entire CDR3 reads CASSLGGIPPLFF.

A note on this clone: The read ends 3 residues early relative to the CDR3; the germline J gene fills the gap. The chain is built from TRBV20-1 and TRBJ2-2, with 8 bases that match TRBD2. The CDR3 has 16 residues. Trimming at V came to 0 bases and at J to 4 bases, leaving 7 bases not matched to a gene. Germline V lookup: CDR1 DFQATT, CDR2 SNEGSKA (reference sequence). The covered CDR3 bases are TGCAGTGCTAGAGACCACGAGCGGGAGTTCACCGGGGAG. As protein: CSARDHEREFTGE. The whole CDR3 protein is CSARDHEREFTGELFF.

In regard to this clone: The read ends 3 residues shy of where the CDR3 ends; the end is completed using the germline J gene. The chain has TRBV20-1 and TRBJ1-2; TRBD1 matches 9 bases. Trimming cost V 6 bases and J 2 bases; bases outside gene matches: 7. Germline CDR1 DFQATT, CDR2 SNEGSKA (reference sequence). The CDR3 consists of 14 residues. The CDR3 sequence: CSATQGALNYGYTF. CDR3 bases read: TGCAGTGCCACACAGGGGGCACTGAACTATGGC.

Details on this clone: The read halts 3 residues ahead of the CDR3 end, with the missing end drawn from the germline J gene. This rearrangement joins TRBV5-1 to TRBJ2-2, with 8 bases fitting TRBD1. CDR3 length: 16 amino acids. V lost 5 bases, J lost 4 bases, and 10 bases stayed unmatched. Germline-derived CDR1 and CDR2 are SGHRS and YFSETQ. This CDR3 reads CASSLSQGARTGELFF. The sequenced CDR3 bases are TGCGCCAGCAGTCTCAGTCAGGGGGCGCGCACCGGGGAG.

Remarks on this clone: The read ends 3 residues before the CDR3 terminus; that terminus is restored from the germline J gene. The V gene is TRBV30, the J gene TRBJ2-3; 8 bases are shared with TRBD2. The CDR3 runs 13 residues. Germline CDR1 GTSNPN, CDR2 SVGIG (reference sequence). This CDR3 reads CAWKSGGGETQYF. CDR3 bases read: TGTGCCTGGAAGAGCGGGGGCGGAGAGACG.

Of note for this clone: Sequencing ends 3 residues short of the CDR3 end; the germline J gene provides the rest. The chain is built from TRBV5-1 and TRBJ2-7; 10 bases fit TRBD2. J was trimmed by 3 bases and V by 4 bases; bases with no gene match: 4. The CDR3 has 14 residues. CDR1 SGHRS and CDR2 YFSETQ come from the germline V gene. The part of the CDR3 DNA that was read is TGCGCCAGCAGCCGACTAGCGGGTAACTACGAG. Translated, it gives CASSRLAGNYE. The full CDR3 is CASSRLAGNYEQYF.

As regards this clone: The missing CDR3 end, 3 residues past where the read stops, is filled in from the germline J gene. The chain combines TRBV20-1 with TRBJ2-3; no reliable D call. This CDR3 has 13 residues. V lost 0 bases to trimming and J lost 5 bases, with 9 bases between them. Germline V gene data show CDR1 as DFQATT and CDR2 as SNEGSKA (reference sequence). CDR3: CSARDVGRDTQYF. The CDR3 bases that were read are TGCAGTGCTAGAGATGTAGGGCGAGATACG.

CDR3 sequence: CASSPRDRGNEQYF. The part of the CDR3 DNA that was read is TGTGCCAGCTCACCCCGGGACAGGGGAAACGAG. The J gene is TRBJ2-7, the V gene TRBV18; 10 bases line up with TRBD1. The CDR3 end is not reached by the read, which stops 3 residues before it; the germline J gene fills it in. Germline assignment: CDR1 KGHSH and CDR2 LQKENI. The CDR3 has 14 residues. Germline trimming cut 3 bases from V and 5 bases from J; bases unmatched to any gene: 4. The whole variable domain, remainder taken from reference TRBV18 and TRBJ2-7, is NAGVMQNPRHLVRRRGQEARLRCSPMKGHSHVYWYRQLPEEGLKFMVYLQKENIIDESGMPKERFSAEFPKEGPSILRIQQVVRGDSAAYFCASSPRDRGNEQYFGPGTRLTVT.

CDR3: CASSLDRVGETQYF. The CDR3 bases that were read are TGTGCCAGCAGCTTAGATAGGGTTGGAGAGACG. The rearrangement uses TRBV11-3 and TRBJ2-3; D is unresolved. The read terminates 3 residues before the CDR3 end, so the remaining end is supplied by the germline J gene. The CDR3 sequence is 14 residues long. The germline CDR1 and CDR2 sequences are SGHNT and YENEEA.

With respect to this clone: The junction departs from the called germline gene at one end, perhaps through a read error. The read is 3 residues too short to cover the CDR3 end, so that end is filled in from the germline J gene. The J gene is TRBJ2-5, the V gene TRBV20-1; possibly TRBD2 for D (6 bases). Per germline, CDR1 DFQATT and CDR2 SNEGSKA (reference sequence). The CDR3 covers 15 residues. CDR3 in amino acids: CGASPGLGGQETQYF. The sequenced part of the CDR3 DNA is TGCGGTGCTAGTCCAGGGCTGGGGGGACAAGAGACC.

To note about this clone: Read sequence stops 3 residues before the CDR3 end, and the germline J gene provides the missing end. V usage is TRBV19 and J usage is TRBJ1-5, with 7 positions matching TRBD1. Germline V gene lookup returns CDR1 LNHDA and CDR2 SQIVND (reference sequence). The CDR3 runs to 15 residues. V lost 5 bases and J lost 2; bases outside the gene matches: 6. The sequenced CDR3 bases are TGTGCCAGTAGTGTCTCCAGGGGGGGCAATCAGCCC. This translates into CASSVSRGGNQP. The full CDR3 protein is CASSVSRGGNQPQHF.

A note on this clone: Read data end 3 residues before the CDR3 end; the end is taken from the germline J gene. V gene TRBV7-2 combines with J gene TRBJ2-4; 7 nucleotides agree with TRBD2. Germline values: CDR1 SGHTA, CDR2 FQGNSA. This CDR3 has 14 amino acids. CDR3 in amino acids: CASSHPGTNYGQYF. The CDR3 DNA, read in part, is TGTGCCAGCAGCCACCCGGGGACTAACTATGGT. Full variable domain (rest looked up from reference TRBV7-2 and TRBJ2-4): GAGVSQSPSNKVTEKGKDVELRCDPISGHTALYWYRQSLGQGLEFLIYFQGNSAPDKSGLPSDRFSAERTGGSVSTLTIQRTQQEDSAVYLCASSHPGTNYGQYFGAGTRLSVL.

Details on this clone: The read halts 3 residues ahead of the CDR3 end, with the missing end drawn from the germline J gene. The chain links TRBV19 to TRBJ2-3, with a weak D call TRBD1 (6 bases). The CDR3 covers 12 residues. Germline CDR1 LNHDA, CDR2 SQIVND (reference sequence). The DNA read from the CDR3 is TGTGCCAGTAGCCCCCCAGGGGAGACG. Translated: CASSPPGET. The whole CDR3 region reads CASSPPGETQYF.

The CDR3 spells CASSLKRQGADTQYF. The DNA read from the CDR3 is TGTGCCAGCAGCTTGAAGCGACAGGGGGCAGATACG. The V and J genes are TRBV5-4 and TRBJ2-3, with 9 positions matching TRBD1. The observed sequence ends 3 residues before the CDR3 terminus, with the missing tail filled in from the germline J gene. The CDR3 contains 15 residues. Germline V gene sequence: CDR1 SGHNT, CDR2 YYREEE (reference sequence). The trim removed 1 base at V and 4 bases at J, leaving 4 bases unmatched.

Concerning this clone itself: The read stops 3 residues short of the end of the CDR3; the missing end is completed from the germline J gene. This chain uses TRBV5-1 with TRBJ2-2; 10 positions match TRBD1. There are 16 residues in the CDR3. The V gene end was trimmed by 4 bases and the J gene end by 6 bases; junction bases not matched to a gene: 9. The germline gives CDR1 SGHRS, CDR2 YFSETQ. This CDR3 is CASSLTGQGSSGELFF. The CDR3 DNA, read in part, is TGCGCCAGCAGCCTAACGGGACAGGGGAGTTCCGGGGAG.

According to its frequency, this clone is medium-sized (0.01 to 0.1%). With the read ending 3 residues before the CDR3 end, the germline J gene is used to fill in that end. The same CDR3 can be traced to other DNA sequences in this sample. The rearrangement uses TRBV5-1 and TRBJ2-3, with 8 bases identical to TRBD2. The CDR3 has 15 residues. V dropped 0 bases and J dropped 3; count of bases not matched to a gene: 3. The germline V gene has CDR1 SGHRS and CDR2 YFSETQ. CDR3 bases read: TGCGCCAGCAGCTTGGAGCGGGGGCCTACAGATACG. Protein product: CASSLERGPTDT. The full CDR3 sequence reads CASSLERGPTDTQYF.

About this clone itself: The read finishes 3 residues shy of the CDR3 end, and the germline J gene is used to complete it. The gene calls are TRBV19 and TRBJ1-2, with D perhaps matching TRBD1 (5 bases). The CDR3 is made up of 16 amino acids. CDR1 is LNHDA and CDR2 is SQIVND in the germline V gene (reference sequence). CDR3 in amino acids: CASSIYGGYGTDTYTF. The part of the CDR3 DNA that was read is TGTGCCAGTAGTATATACGGGGGATACGGCACAGATACC.

Regarding this clone: From the germline J gene comes the end of the CDR3, since the read stops 3 residues before it. V is TRBV12-3 or TRBV12-4 and J is TRBJ1-5; 9 bases fit TRBD1. CDR3 length equals 15 residues. Trimming at V came to 7 bases and at J to 7 bases, leaving 11 bases not matched to a gene. Incomplete CDR3 DNA: TGTGCCAGCAAAGGACAACAGGGGGCAAGCCAGCCC. The encoded protein is CASKGQQGASQP. The complete CDR3 protein is CASKGQQGASQPQHF.

In the case of this clone: The read stops 3 residues short of the end of the CDR3; the missing end is completed from the germline J gene. The rearrangement uses TRBV4-1 and TRBJ2-2; D is undetermined. Germline CDR1 is MGHRA and CDR2 is YSYEKL. Trimming pared 1 base from V and 8 bases from J, leaving 11 bases between. This CDR3 contains 14 residues. The sequenced part of the CDR3 DNA is TGCGCCAGCAGCCAAGTCAACCAACAGGGGGAG. Amino acid sequence: CASSQVNQQGE. The full CDR3 protein is CASSQVNQQGELFF.

On this clone: Coverage ceases 3 residues before the CDR3 finishes, and the germline J gene fills in the end. The V call is TRBV5-1, the J call TRBJ2-3, with a possible D match to TRBD1 (6 bases). Looked up from germline, CDR1 is SGHRS and CDR2 is YFSETQ. This CDR3 contains 16 residues. V shed 4 bases and J shed 5 bases, with 20 bases lying between them. The CDR3 DNA, read in part, is TGCGCCAGCAGCCCTGGGACAAGGCAAAGGGTAGATACG. Translated: CASSPGTRQRVDT. The full CDR3 protein is CASSPGTRQRVDTQYF.

As for this clone: The sequenced fragment ends 3 residues before the CDR3 boundary, so the rest is inferred from the germline J gene. The J gene is TRBJ1-2, the V gene TRBV19; 9 bases are a match to TRBD1. Germline CDR1 reads LNHDA; CDR2 reads SQIVND (reference sequence). This CDR3 is 12 amino acids long. The sequenced CDR3 bases are TGTGCCAGTACGGGACAGGGTCTCGAC. Translating gives CASTGQGLD. The entire CDR3 sequence reads CASTGQGLDYTF.

Worth noting for this clone: From the germline J gene comes the end of the CDR3, since the read stops 3 residues before it. The chain links TRBV2 to TRBJ2-3; 12 bases fit TRBD1. Germline V gives CDR1 SNHLY, CDR2 FYNNEI. The CDR3 length is 15 residues. The CDR3 region is CASSGGQGAVQPQYF. The CDR3 bases that were read are TGTGCCAGCAGTGGGGGACAGGGGGCGGTTCAGCCG. The whole variable domain, filled in from reference TRBV2 and TRBJ2-3, reads EPEVTQTPSHQVTQMGQEVILRCVPISNHLYFYWYRQILGQKVEFLVSFYNNEISEKSEIFDDQFSVERPDGSNFTLKIRSTKLEDSAMYFCASSGGQGAVQPQYFGPGTRLTVL.

Comment on this clone: The missing CDR3 end, 3 residues past where the read stops, is filled in from the germline J gene. V gene TRBV7-2 combines with J gene TRBJ2-1; possible D gene TRBD2, 5 bases. The CDR3 length is 13 residues. The germline V gene has CDR1 SGHTA and CDR2 FQGNSA. V was shortened by 5 bases and J by 5 bases, with 10 bases between the two germline ends. The covered CDR3 bases are TGTGCCAGCAGCCGCGACTATGACAATGAG. It encodes CASSRDYDNE. The complete CDR3 sequence is CASSRDYDNEQFF.

CDR3 sequence reads: CSAQRGGRADNEQFF. Partial CDR3 DNA: TGCAGTGCTCAGAGGGGGGGGAGGGCGGACAATGAG. The V and J genes are TRBV20-1 and TRBJ2-1, with a weak D call TRBD2 (7 bases). The sequenced fragment ends 3 residues before the CDR3 boundary, so the rest is inferred from the germline J gene. V dropped 5 bases and J dropped 5 bases, with 19 bases sitting between them. CDR3 length: 15 residues. CDR1 is DFQATT, CDR2 SNEGSKA, per germline (reference sequence).

A word on this clone: The CDR3 is cut off 3 residues early in the read; its end comes from the germline J gene. This rearrangement joins TRBV5-1 to TRBJ2-3, with 12 nucleotides matching TRBD1. The CDR3 runs to 17 residues. After removal of 4 bases from V and 4 bases from J, the junction contained 10 bases not matched to a gene. Looked up from germline, CDR1 is SGHRS and CDR2 is YFSETQ. The CDR3 spells CASSPKPGTGGADTQYF. The CDR3 DNA, read in part, is TGCGCCAGCAGCCCGAAGCCCGGGACAGGGGGCGCAGATACG.

Note on this clone: The read terminates 3 residues before the CDR3 end, so the remaining end is supplied by the germline J gene. This chain joins TRBV3-1 (or the pseudogene TRBV3-2) and TRBJ1-5; TRBD1 aligns across 12 bases. Trimming removed 6 bases from V and 4 bases from J; junction bases left unmatched: 10. The CDR3 is made up of 17 amino acids. CDR1 LGHDT and CDR2 YNNKEL come from the germline V gene (reference sequence). CDR3: CASRPSGQGALNQPQHF. The sequenced CDR3 bases are TGTGCCAGCAGGCCCTCGGGACAGGGGGCCCTAAATCAGCCC.

The CDR3 bases that were read are TGTGCCAGCAGCTGGGGACTAGCGGATTACAATGAG. Amino acids: CASSWGLADYNE. The full CDR3 sequence reads CASSWGLADYNEQFF. The chain combines TRBV7-6 with TRBJ2-1; 11 nucleotides line up with TRBD2. The missing CDR3 end, 3 residues past where the read stops, is filled in from the germline J gene. Per germline, CDR1 SGHVS and CDR2 FNYEAQ. The CDR3 sequence is 15 residues long. V lost 4 bases and J lost 4; bases outside the gene matches: 3. Full variable domain (missing parts from reference TRBV7-6 and TRBJ2-1): GAGVSQSPRYKVTKRGQDVALRCDPISGHVSLYWYRQALGQGPEFLTYFNYEAQQDKSGLPNDRFSAERPEGSISTLTIQRTEQRDSAMYRCASSWGLADYNEQFFGPGTRLTVL.

Concerning this clone: The CDR3 goes on 3 residues after the read ends, and that part is filled in from the germline J gene. This sequence joins TRBV18 and TRBJ1-2, with TRBD1 identical over 11 bases. CDR3 size: 16 residues. CDR1 is KGHSH, CDR2 LQKENI, per germline. The CDR3 DNA, read in part, is TGTGCCAGCTCTTTACCTGTTGGACAGGGGGCAAAAGGC. Translated: CASSLPVGQGAKG. The CDR3 in its entirety is CASSLPVGQGAKGYTF.